The 9 T cell receptor beta chains below were found in one sample sequenced in a study of cytomegalovirus exposure and HLA in healthy donors. The PCR used 60 Vbeta and 13 Jbeta primers. The method was immunoSEQ multiplex PCR; TCRdb's version includes in-frame clones alone and lacks a portion of them. The sample consists of over 70,000 clones, 74% of them appearing once. Sequences were obtained from PBMCs. These receptor sequences come from a man aged 30 to 45 in good health and CMV-seropositive.

This chain connects TRBV29-1 to TRBJ2-5, with TRBD2 matching 10 bases. The DNA end is more similar to TRBJ2-7, so the J call may be wrong. Germline CDR1 reads SQVTM; CDR2 reads ANQGSEA. The CDR3 is 15 residues long. The CDR3 loop is CSVEETTSGTYEQYF. For the CDR3, the DNA is TGCAGCGTTGAAGAGACCACTAGCGGGACCTACGAGCAGTACTTC.

This chain joins TRBV28 and TRBJ2-1, with 9 nucleotides matching TRBD2. The junction had 8 bases not matched to a gene; V was cut back by 7 bases and J by 7 bases. Germline V lookup: CDR1 MDHEN, CDR2 SYDVKM. CDR3 length equals 14 residues. The CDR3 is CASTLRREGNEQFF. DNA of the CDR3: TGTGCCAGCACTCTGCGGCGGGAGGGGAATGAGCAGTTCTTC.

This CDR3 is CASSPTGSAEGGYTF. The CDR3 bases are TGTGCCAGCTCACCGACAGGGTCCGCAGAAGGTGGCTACACCTTC. The V gene is TRBV18, the J gene TRBJ1-2; 7 bases fit TRBD1. Germline V gene sequence: CDR1 KGHSH, CDR2 LQKENI. Trimming took 3 bases from V and 7 from J; bases not matched to a gene: 11. The CDR3 is 15 amino acids. The complete variable domain, with remaining parts taken from reference TRBV18 and TRBJ1-2, reads NAGVMQNPRHLVRRRGQEARLRCSPMKGHSHVYWYRQLPEEGLKFMVYLQKENIIDESGMPKERFSAEFPKEGPSILRIQQVVRGDSAAYFCASSPTGSAEGGYTFGSGTRLTVV.

The chain combines TRBV7-9 with TRBJ2-3; 8 bases are shared with TRBD2. The germline CDR1 and CDR2 sequences are SEHNR and FQNEAQ (reference sequence). The CDR3 loop spans 15 amino acids. The V gene end was trimmed by 7 bases and the J gene end by 1 base; junction bases not matched to a gene: 7. CDR3 coding DNA: TGTGCCAGCATCCATAGCGGGGAGGGCACAGATACGCAGTATTTT. Translating it yields CASIHSGEGTDTQYF.

The chain links TRBV30 to TRBJ1-1, with D perhaps matching TRBD1 (5 bases). The germline gives CDR1 GTSNPN, CDR2 SVGIG (reference sequence). V was cut by 3 bases and J by 1 base, with 12 bases left in between. This CDR3 is 14 amino acids long. The CDR3, as DNA: TGTGCCTGGAGCCAGGGAAGGTCGAACACTGAAGCTTTCTTT. Encoded protein: CAWSQGRSNTEAFF.

The chain recombines TRBV21-1 with TRBJ2-1; no check of the table's D call, TRBD2, against the DNA was made. TRBV21-1 is a pseudogene. This CDR3 region has 16 residues. The CDR3, as DNA: TGTGCCAGCAGCCCAGAAACTAGCGGGGATTACAATGAGCAGTTCTTC. Translated: CASSPETSGDYNEQFF.

This chain uses TRBV15 with TRBJ2-1; 13 bases match TRBD2. Losses at the gene ends were 1 base for V and 1 base for J; bases not matched to a gene: 4. This CDR3 has 18 amino acids. Germline lookup yields CDR1 LNHNV and CDR2 YYDKDF (reference sequence). The CDR3, as DNA: TGTGCCACCAGCAGAGGACTAGCGGGAGGACCTTCCTACAATGAGCAGTTCTTC. Protein product: CATSRGLAGGPSYNEQFF.

The V and J genes are TRBV10-3 and TRBJ2-3; D is ambiguous. The CDR3 runs 12 residues. CDR1 ENHRY and CDR2 SYGVKD come from the germline V gene. The germline V and J ends were trimmed by 2 bases and 6 bases, with 6 bases remaining between them. CDR3 bases: TGTGCCATCAGTGAGACCCAGGATACGCAGTATTTT. Its translation is CAISETQDTQYF.

V usage is TRBV5-1 and J usage is TRBJ2-2; TRBD1 might be the D (5 bases). Deletions cut 2 bases from V and 1 base from J, with 9 bases between. Germline CDR1 SGHRS, CDR2 YFSETQ. This CDR3 contains 15 residues. CDR3 in amino acids: CASSFVQGNTGELFF. The CDR3 nucleotides are TGCGCCAGCAGCTTTGTTCAGGGGAACACCGGGGAGCTGTTTTTT.